This T cell receptor (beta chain) was sequenced during a study of blood T cell repertoires in COVID-19. Study summary: Samples of COVID-19 (acute and convalescent) were obtained from the United States, Italy and Spain.

Residents of under 25 US areas, aged about 18 to 100 years, made up the participants. Participants reported their clinical history, and cohort assignment relied on those reports. Each recovered donor of Cohort 3 presented with two negative PCRs, clearance, or symptom resolution. Sequenced by immunoSEQ multiplex PCR; TCRdb stores in-frame clones only, minus some. The sample lists some 400,000 clones, around 91% occurring once. Trimming took 1 base from V and 2 from J; bases not matched to a gene: 12. This CDR3 is built from 20 residues. CDR1 and CDR2 (germline): KGHDR, SFDVKD. The chain carries TRBV24-1 and TRBJ2-5; TRBD2 agrees at 13 bases. The sequenced sample was PBMCs or T cells enriched from blood (not recorded which). This TCR was recovered from a man in his thirties or forties who had recovered from COVID-19. This CDR3 is CATSDFTNPGLAGQQETQYF. In nucleotides, the CDR3 is TGTGCCACCAGTGATTTCACTAATCCGGGACTAGCGGGACAGCAAGAGACCCAGTACTTC.